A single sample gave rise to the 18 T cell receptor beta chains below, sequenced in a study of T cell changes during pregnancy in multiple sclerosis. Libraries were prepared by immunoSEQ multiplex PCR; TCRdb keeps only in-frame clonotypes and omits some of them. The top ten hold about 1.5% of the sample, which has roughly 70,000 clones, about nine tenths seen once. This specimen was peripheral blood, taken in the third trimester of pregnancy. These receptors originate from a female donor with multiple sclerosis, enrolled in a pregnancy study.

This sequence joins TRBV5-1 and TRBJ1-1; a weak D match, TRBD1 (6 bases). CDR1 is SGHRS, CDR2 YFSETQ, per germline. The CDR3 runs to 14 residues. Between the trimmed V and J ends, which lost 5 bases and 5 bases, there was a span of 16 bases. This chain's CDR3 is CASSGEGGGTEAFF. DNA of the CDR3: TGCGCCAGCAGTGGGGAGGGGGGAGGTACTGAAGCTTTCTTT.

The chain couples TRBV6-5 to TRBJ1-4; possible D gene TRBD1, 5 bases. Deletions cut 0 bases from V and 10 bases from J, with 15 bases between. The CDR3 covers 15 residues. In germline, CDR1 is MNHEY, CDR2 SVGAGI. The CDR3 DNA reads TGTGCCAGCAGTTACTCAGCCGGGGGTGGGATAAAACTGTTTTTT. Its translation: CASSYSAGGGIKLFF.

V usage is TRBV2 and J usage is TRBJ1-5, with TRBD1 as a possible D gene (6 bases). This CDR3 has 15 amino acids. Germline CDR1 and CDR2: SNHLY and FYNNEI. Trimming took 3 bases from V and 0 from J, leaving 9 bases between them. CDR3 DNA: TGTGCCAGCAGTGAGGGGGCTACTAGCAATCAGCCCCAGCATTTT. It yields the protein CASSEGATSNQPQHF.

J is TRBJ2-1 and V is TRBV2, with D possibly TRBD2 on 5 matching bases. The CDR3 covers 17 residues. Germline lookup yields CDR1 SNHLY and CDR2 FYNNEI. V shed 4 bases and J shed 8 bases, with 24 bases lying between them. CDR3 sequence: CASSGLASWYGLDEQFF. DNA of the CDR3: TGTGCCAGCAGTGGCCTAGCTAGCTGGTACGGTCTCGATGAGCAGTTCTTC.

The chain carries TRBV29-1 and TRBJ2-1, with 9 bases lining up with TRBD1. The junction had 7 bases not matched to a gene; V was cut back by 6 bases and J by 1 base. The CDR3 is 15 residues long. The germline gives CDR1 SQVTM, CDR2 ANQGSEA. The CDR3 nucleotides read TGCAGCGTCCACGGACAGGGGCGATCCTACAATGAGCAGTTCTTC. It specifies CSVHGQGRSYNEQFF.

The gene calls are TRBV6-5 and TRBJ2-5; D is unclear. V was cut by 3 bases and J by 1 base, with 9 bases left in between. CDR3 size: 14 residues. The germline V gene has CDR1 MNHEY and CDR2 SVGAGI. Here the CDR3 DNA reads TGTGCCAGCAGTTATACCTCCAGCCAAGAGACCCAGTACTTC. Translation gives CASSYTSSQETQYF.

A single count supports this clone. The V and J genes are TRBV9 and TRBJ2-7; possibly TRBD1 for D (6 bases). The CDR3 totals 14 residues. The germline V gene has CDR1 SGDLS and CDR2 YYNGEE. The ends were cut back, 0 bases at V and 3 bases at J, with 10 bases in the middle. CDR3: CASSVAQGNYEQYF. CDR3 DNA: TGTGCCAGCAGCGTAGCACAGGGTAACTACGAGCAGTACTTC.

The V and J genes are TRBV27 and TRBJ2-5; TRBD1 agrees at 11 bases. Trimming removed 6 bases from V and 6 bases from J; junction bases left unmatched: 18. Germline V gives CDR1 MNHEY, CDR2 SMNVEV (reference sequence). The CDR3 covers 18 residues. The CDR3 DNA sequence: TGTGCCAGCAGCTCCCTTACGGGACAGGGGGTTTTTCGGAAGACCCAGTACTTC. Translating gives CASSSLTGQGVFRKTQYF.

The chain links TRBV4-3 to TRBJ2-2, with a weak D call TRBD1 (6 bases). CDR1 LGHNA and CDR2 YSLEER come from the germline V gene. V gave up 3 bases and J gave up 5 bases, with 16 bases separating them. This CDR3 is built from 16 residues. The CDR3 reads CASSHSRGRWTGELFF. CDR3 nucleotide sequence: TGCGCCAGCAGCCACTCCAGGGGACGGTGGACCGGGGAGCTGTTTTTT.

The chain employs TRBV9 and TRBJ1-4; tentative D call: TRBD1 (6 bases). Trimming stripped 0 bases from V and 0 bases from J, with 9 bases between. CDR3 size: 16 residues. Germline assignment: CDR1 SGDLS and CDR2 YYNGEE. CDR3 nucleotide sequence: TGTGCCAGCAGCGTAGGAGGGGGAGCAACTAATGAAAAACTGTTTTTT. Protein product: CASSVGGGATNEKLFF. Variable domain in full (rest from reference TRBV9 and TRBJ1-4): DSGVTQTPKHLITATGQRVTLRCSPRSGDLSVYWYQQSLDQGLQFLIQYYNGEERAKGNILERFSAQQFPDLHSELNLSSLELGDSALYFCASSVGGGATNEKLFFGSGTQLSVL.

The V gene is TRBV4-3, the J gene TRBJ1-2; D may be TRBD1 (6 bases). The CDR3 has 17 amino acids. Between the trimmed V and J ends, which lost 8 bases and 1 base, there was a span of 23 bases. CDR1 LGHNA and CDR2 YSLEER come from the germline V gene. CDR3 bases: TGCGCCAGCGCAAGAAACCTAAAGGGACATGATAACTATGGCTACACCTTC. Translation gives CASARNLKGHDNYGYTF.

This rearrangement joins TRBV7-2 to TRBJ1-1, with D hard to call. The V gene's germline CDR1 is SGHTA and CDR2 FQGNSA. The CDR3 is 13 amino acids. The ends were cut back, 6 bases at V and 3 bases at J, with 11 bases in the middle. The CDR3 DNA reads TGTGCCAGCAGTCCCCTTCGGGACACTGAAGCTTTCTTT. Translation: CASSPLRDTEAFF. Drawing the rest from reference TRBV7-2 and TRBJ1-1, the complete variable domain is GAGVSQSPSNKVTEKGKDVELRCDPISGHTALYWYRQSLGQGLEFLIYFQGNSAPDKSGLPSDRFSAERTGGSVSTLTIQRTQQEDSAVYLCASSPLRDTEAFFGQGTRLTVV.

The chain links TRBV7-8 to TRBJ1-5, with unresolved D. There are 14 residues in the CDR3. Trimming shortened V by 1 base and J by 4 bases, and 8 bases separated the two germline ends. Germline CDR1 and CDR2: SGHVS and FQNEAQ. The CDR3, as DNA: TGTGCCAGCAGCTTAGTCATACAGAATCAGCCCCAGCATTTT. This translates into CASSLVIQNQPQHF.

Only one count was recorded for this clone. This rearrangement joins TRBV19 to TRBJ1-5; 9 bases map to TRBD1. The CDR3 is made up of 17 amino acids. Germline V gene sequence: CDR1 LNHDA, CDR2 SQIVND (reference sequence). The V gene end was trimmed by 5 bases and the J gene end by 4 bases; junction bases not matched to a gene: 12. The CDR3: CASSVEQGARGNQPQHF. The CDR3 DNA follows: TGTGCCAGTAGTGTCGAACAGGGGGCGAGGGGGAATCAGCCCCAGCATTTT.

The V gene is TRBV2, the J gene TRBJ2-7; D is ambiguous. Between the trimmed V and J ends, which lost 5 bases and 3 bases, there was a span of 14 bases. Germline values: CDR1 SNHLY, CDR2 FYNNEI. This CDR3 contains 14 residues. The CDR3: CASSQEKVIYEQYF. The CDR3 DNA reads TGTGCCAGCAGTCAGGAAAAAGTGATCTACGAGCAGTACTTC.

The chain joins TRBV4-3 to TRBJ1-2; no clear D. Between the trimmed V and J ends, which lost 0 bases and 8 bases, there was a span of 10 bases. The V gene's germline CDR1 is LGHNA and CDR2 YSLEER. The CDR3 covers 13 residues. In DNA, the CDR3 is TGCGCCAGCAGCCAAGAATGGGAGGGCGGCTACACCTTC. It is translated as CASSQEWEGGYTF.

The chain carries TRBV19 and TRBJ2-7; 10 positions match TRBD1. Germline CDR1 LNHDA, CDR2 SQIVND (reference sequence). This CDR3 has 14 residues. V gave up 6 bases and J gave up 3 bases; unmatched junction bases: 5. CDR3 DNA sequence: TGTGCCAGTAGCCCGACAGGGGGCGGCTACGAGCAGTACTTC. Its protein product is CASSPTGGGYEQYF.

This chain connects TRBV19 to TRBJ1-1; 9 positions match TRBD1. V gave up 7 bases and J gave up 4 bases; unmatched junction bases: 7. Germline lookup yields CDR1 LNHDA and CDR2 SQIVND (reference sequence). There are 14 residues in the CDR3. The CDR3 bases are TGTGCCAGTACTACAGGGGGCCGGGGCACTGAAGCTTTCTTT. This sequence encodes CASTTGGRGTEAFF.